This entry lists 21 T cell receptor beta chains sequenced from one sample in a study of T-cell reconstitution after alpha-beta-depleted transplantation in children. Preparing the TCRbeta library involved the use of unique molecular identifiers. TCRdb fed the PCR reads into MiXCR, producing one record per CDR3 protein. The data contain about 600,000 distinct CDR3 sequences, roughly 10% of them singletons. The source was PBMCs from the stem cell graft donor, collected from the stem cell graft. These receptors were taken from a human donor who donated a stem cell graft to a child with acute myeloid leukemia.

The chain employs TRBV28 and TRBJ2-7, with 8 bases lining up with TRBD2. CDR1 and CDR2 from the germline V gene are MDHEN and SYDVKM. The CDR3 has 13 amino acids. With 7 bases clipped from V and 0 bases from J, the junction kept 2 bases outside the gene matches. As DNA, the CDR3 is TGTGCCAGCATTACTAGCGGCTCCTACGAGCAGTACTTC. Translation gives CASITSGSYEQYF.

This sequence joins TRBV3-1 and TRBJ2-3; 11 bases line up with TRBD2. The CDR3 is 17 residues long. CDR1 LGHDT and CDR2 YNNKEL come from the germline V gene (reference sequence). The V gene end was trimmed by 4 bases and the J gene end by 5 bases; junction bases not matched to a gene: 11. CDR3 DNA: TGTGCCAGCAGCCTCGAAAAGACTAGCGGGGTCCTAGATACGCAGTATTTT. It encodes CASSLEKTSGVLDTQYF.

This clonotype has only a few counts. V usage is TRBV3-1 and J usage is TRBJ1-3; no firm D call. Between the trimmed V and J ends, which lost 4 bases and 0 bases, there was a span of 16 bases. The germline CDR1 and CDR2 sequences are LGHDT and YNNKEL (reference sequence). This CDR3 comprises 17 residues. CDR3 region: CASSPPRGGHSGNTIYF. The CDR3 DNA reads TGTGCCAGCAGCCCGCCTCGCGGAGGGCACTCTGGAAACACCATATATTTT. The full variable domain, with the rest looked up from reference TRBV3-1 and TRBJ1-3, is DTAVSQTPKYLVTQMGNDKSIKCEQNLGHDTMYWYKQDSKKFLKIMFSYNNKELIINETVPNRFSPKSPDKAHLNLHINSLELGDSAVYFCASSPPRGGHSGNTIYFGEGSWLTVV.

This clonotype was recorded a few times. V usage is TRBV5-1 and J usage is TRBJ2-1; 13 bases agree with TRBD2. Germline trimming cut 4 bases from V and 3 bases from J; bases unmatched to any gene: 7. The CDR3 totals 17 residues. Germline loops: CDR1 SGHRS, CDR2 YFSETQ. CDR3 in DNA: TGCGCCAGCAGCCTGGTCCGACTAGCGGGAGGCTACAATGAGCAGTTCTTC. It yields the protein CASSLVRLAGGYNEQFF. Full variable domain (remainder filled in from reference TRBV5-1 and TRBJ2-1): KAGVTQTPRYLIKTRGQQVTLSCSPISGHRSVSWYQQTPGQGLQFLFEYFSETQRNKGNFPGRFSGRQFSNSRSEMNVSTLELGDSALYLCASSLVRLAGGYNEQFFGPGTRLTVL.

This sequence joins TRBV4-3 and TRBJ2-1; maybe TRBD2 (7 bases). Germline CDR1 and CDR2: LGHNA and YSLEER. This CDR3 contains 16 residues. V lost 1 base, J lost 5 bases, and 15 bases lay in between. CDR3 sequence (DNA): TGCGCCAGCAGCCAAGTCGGGGGGCCGAGGGACAATGAGCAGTTCTTC. This sequence encodes CASSQVGGPRDNEQFF.

This clonotype was seen repeatedly, ten times or more. The CDR3 is CASGNLAGYSYNEQFF. In DNA, the CDR3 is TGTGCCAGCGGGAACCTAGCGGGATACTCCTACAATGAGCAGTTCTTC. The chain couples TRBV27 to TRBJ2-1; TRBD2 matches at 9 bases. CDR1 and CDR2 from the germline V gene are MNHEY and SMNVEV (reference sequence). The V segment lost 8 bases and the J segment 0 bases; nucleotides outside the gene matches: 8. The length of the CDR3 is 16 residues.

This clonotype was seen repeatedly, ten times or more. This chain joins TRBV20-1 and TRBJ2-5, with TRBD2 matching 8 bases. After removal of 1 base from V and 2 bases from J, the junction contained 3 bases not matched to a gene. The CDR3 is 14 amino acids. The germline V gene encodes CDR1 DFQATT and CDR2 SNEGSKA (reference sequence). CDR3 bases: TGCAGTGCTAGAGTGGCGGGAGGTCAAGAGACCCAGTACTTC. Encoded protein: CSARVAGGQETQYF.

This clonotype appeared a few times. The J gene is TRBJ2-7, the V gene TRBV15, with D perhaps assigned TRBD1 or TRBD2 (5 bases each). The CDR3 is 18 amino acids. The V end was cut by 0 bases, the J end by 2 bases, with 20 bases between. Germline V gives CDR1 LNHNV, CDR2 YYDKDF (reference sequence). The DNA of the CDR3 is TGTGCCACCAGCAGAGATCCACCGGGGCGTAGGAACCCCTACGAGCAGTACTTC. It specifies CATSRDPPGRRNPYEQYF.

This clonotype was counted between two and nine times. The V gene is TRBV11-2, the J gene TRBJ2-6; D remains unclear. Trimming removed 0 bases from V and 1 base from J, with 4 bases in between. CDR3 length: 15 residues. CDR1 is SGHAT and CDR2 is FQNNGV in the germline V gene. CDR3 coding DNA: TGTGCCAGCAGCTTAGAGGCGTCTGGGGCCAACGTCCTGACTTTC. Protein product: CASSLEASGANVLTF.

Ten or more counts support this clonotype. The chain links TRBV12-3 or TRBV12-4 to TRBJ2-1, with D perhaps TRBD2 (6 bases). Trimming pared 2 bases from V and 5 bases from J, leaving 13 bases between. The CDR3 loop spans 15 amino acids. The CDR3 DNA reads as TGTGCCAGCAGTTTAACAGGCGGGACGGACAATGAGCAGTTCTTC. Translating gives CASSLTGGTDNEQFF.

The rearrangement uses TRBV6-2 or TRBV6-3 and TRBJ1-5; the D gene is possibly TRBD1 (5 bases). The germline gives CDR1 MNHEY, CDR2 SVGEGT. The CDR3 consists of 15 residues. V dropped 5 bases and J dropped 4 bases, with 15 bases sitting between them. DNA of the CDR3: TGTGCCAGCAGTGACCGACAGAAACCTAATCAGCCCCAGCATTTT. Protein sequence: CASSDRQKPNQPQHF.

The rearrangement uses TRBV5-1 and TRBJ2-5, with D maybe TRBD2 (6 bases). The CDR3 runs to 16 residues. Germline V lookup: CDR1 SGHRS, CDR2 YFSETQ. V shed 0 bases and J shed 5 bases, with 17 bases lying between them. As DNA, the CDR3 is TGCGCCAGCAGCTTGGCCCCCACGACTAGTGCGGAGACCCAGTACTTC. Translation gives CASSLAPTTSAETQYF.

This clonotype was recorded at least ten times. The chain combines TRBV6-2 or TRBV6-3 with TRBJ2-7; TRBD2 agrees at 10 bases. Germline assignment: CDR1 MNHEY and CDR2 SVGEGT. J lost 4 bases, V lost 7 bases, and 10 bases had no gene match. CDR3 size: 15 residues. The chain's CDR3 is CASTEFSSGSYEQYF. In nucleotides, the CDR3 is TGTGCCAGCACCGAATTCTCTAGCGGGAGTTACGAGCAGTACTTC.

This sequence joins TRBV6-1 and TRBJ2-2; 8 bases line up with TRBD1. The ends lost 6 bases at V and 6 bases at J; junction bases unmatched: 9. This CDR3 has 15 residues. CDR1 is MNHNS, CDR2 SASEGT, per germline. CDR3 DNA sequence: TGTGCCAGCAGGGACGGAGACAGGGGCGCCGGGGAGCTGTTTTTT. This translates into CASRDGDRGAGELFF.

This clonotype was counted many times. The V and J genes are TRBV7-9 and TRBJ1-1, with D possibly being TRBD1 (6 bases). Deletions cut 5 bases from V and 1 base from J, with 17 bases between. The CDR3 has 16 residues. Germline assignment: CDR1 SEHNR and CDR2 FQNEAQ (reference sequence). The CDR3 reads CASSDRTVQPNTEAFF. In DNA form, the CDR3 reads TGTGCCAGCAGCGACCGGACAGTACAACCGAACACTGAAGCTTTCTTT.

This chain joins TRBV29-1 and TRBJ2-2; weak D call: TRBD1 (6 bases). The germline V and J ends were trimmed by 7 bases and 13 bases, with 19 bases remaining between them. There are 12 residues in the CDR3. The germline V gene encodes CDR1 SQVTM and CDR2 ANQGSEA. The CDR3 loop reads CSAGRKGVGLFF. DNA for the CDR3: TGCAGCGCGGGTCGGAAGGGGGTGGGGCTGTTTTTT.

This clonotype turned up a few times. V and J are TRBV7-2 and TRBJ2-7; 7 bases are a match to TRBD2. CDR3 length: 16 amino acids. The ends lost 1 base at V and 3 bases at J; junction bases unmatched: 9. The germline V gene encodes CDR1 SGHTA and CDR2 FQGNSA. DNA of the CDR3: TGTGCCAGCAGCTTAGGGGGGAGGGGACCTAACTACGAGCAGTACTTC. Its translation: CASSLGGRGPNYEQYF.

This clonotype was seen more than once but under ten times. The genes are TRBV23-1 and TRBJ2-7; 7 bases are a match to TRBD1. TRBV23-1 is an open reading frame, and its role is uncertain. Trimming cost V 6 bases and J 2 bases; bases outside gene matches: 7. The CDR3 contains 14 residues. CDR3 amino acids: CASRSDREPYEQYF. The CDR3 bases are TGCGCCAGCAGAAGTGACAGGGAGCCCTACGAGCAGTACTTC.

This clonotype turned up a few times. The rearrangement joins TRBV7-2 to TRBJ2-1; 7 nucleotides match TRBD2. The CDR3 is 15 amino acids. Unmatched junction bases numbered 12, after V lost 6 bases and J lost 7 bases. Germline V lookup: CDR1 SGHTA, CDR2 FQGNSA. CDR3 protein: CASRWNAGEGNEQFF. CDR3 nucleotide sequence: TGTGCCAGCAGGTGGAATGCGGGAGAAGGGAATGAGCAGTTCTTC. Supplemented by reference TRBV7-2 and TRBJ2-1, the full variable domain reads GAGVSQSPSNKVTEKGKDVELRCDPISGHTALYWYRQSLGQGLEFLIYFQGNSAPDKSGLPSDRFSAERTGGSVSTLTIQRTQQEDSAVYLCASRWNAGEGNEQFFGPGTRLTVL.

This clonotype was seen at least ten times. The rearrangement uses TRBV25-1 and TRBJ2-1; a possible D gene is TRBD1 (6 bases). The CDR3 is 15 amino acids. V dropped 4 bases and J dropped 2 bases, with 12 bases sitting between them. Germline values: CDR1 MGHDK, CDR2 SYGVNS. The CDR3 DNA follows: TGTGCCAGCAGTGTAGGACAGATAGCCTACAATGAGCAGTTCTTC. This codes for CASSVGQIAYNEQFF.

This clonotype occurred many times. V is TRBV20-1 and J is TRBJ1-1; D gene ambiguous. Germline V lookup: CDR1 DFQATT, CDR2 SNEGSKA (reference sequence). Trimming took off 6 bases at V and 6 bases at J, with 11 bases between the two ends. The CDR3 extends over 11 amino acids. In DNA form, the CDR3 reads TGCAGTGCCCTCCGGAAATCTGAAGCTTTCTTT. This sequence encodes CSALRKSEAFF.